This T cell receptor beta chain is from a study of T cells expressing NK-cell markers. Background on the study: In the group of eight sequenced donors, seven were HCMV-seropositive and one was seronegative. Study-level points and caveats: In a few donors, these clonotypes also led the CD3+CD56-NKG2C+ fraction. Of the CD8+ T cells in about 6 donors, roughly 1.0-7.0% belonged to dominant NKG2C+ clonotypes.

What made the TCR beta cDNA was 5'RACE template switching with UMIs. One entry per CDR3 protein, without DNA, is what TCRdb gives after re-calling the 5' RACE reads. The sample has hundreds of thousands of distinct CDR3 sequences. Note on this clonotype: What it binds is unknown.

The CDR3 sequence is 13 residues long. This chain connects TRBV12-3 or TRBV12-4 to TRBJ1-5. Input material: blood T cells: a sorted CD56 or NKG2C T cell subset, CD4+ or CD8+ T cells, or bulk PBMC T cells (not recorded which). The clonotype comes from a woman between 18 and 69 years old in good health. CDR3 region: CASSFLSNQPQHF.